Ten or more counts support the clone carrying this TCR beta chain. This entry belongs to a study of Graves' ophthalmopathy and Graves' hyperthyroidism. V gave up 9 bases and J gave up 5 bases, with 16 bases separating them. The CDR3 length is 13 residues. The germline V gene encodes CDR1 MNHEY and CDR2 SVGAGI. The TCR beta CDR3 regions underwent amplification from RNA transcripts. The authors performed first-round RT-PCR with HTBI primers and then a second-round multiplex PCR. From the multiplex PCR reads, TCRdb called clonotypes with MiXCR, one entry per CDR3 protein. The sample lists roughly 500,000 distinct CDR3 sequences, approximately 15% occurring once.

Sequencing was carried out using blood. This clonotype was sampled from a woman aged 25 to 39 with Graves' ophthalmopathy. The rearrangement uses TRBV6-5 and TRBJ2-5, with TRBD2 as a possible D gene (5 bases). CDR3 DNA: TGTGCCAGTCGGGATGTGGGCCGCGAGACCCAGTACTTC. As protein: CASRDVGRETQYF.